This T cell receptor beta chain was sequenced for a study of T cell changes during pregnancy in multiple sclerosis. The V and J ends lost 4 bases and 1 base, in that order; junction bases with no gene match: 4. The CDR3 consists of 16 residues. Per the germline V gene, CDR1 is GTSNPN and CDR2 is SVGIG (reference sequence). Assay: immunoSEQ multiplex PCR; the TCRdb copy retains only in-frame clones and omits some. The repertoire includes over 40,000 clones, around 90% of them detected once, and approximately 5.3% sits in the top ten. The source is a female donor in good health, enrolled as a control in a pregnancy study. V and J are TRBV30 and TRBJ2-1; TRBD2 agrees at 13 bases. The sample in question was peripheral blood, obtained in the first trimester of pregnancy. The chain's CDR3 is CAWNPGLAGSYNEQFF. The CDR3 DNA is TGTGCCTGGAATCCGGGACTAGCGGGATCCTACAATGAGCAGTTCTTC.